Below, 21 T cell receptor beta chains from the same sample are listed, as sequenced in a study of identical twins. TCRdb re-analysed the 5' RACE reads in MiXCR, keeping a single row per CDR3 protein. Seen here are some 570,000 distinct CDR3 sequences, under 25% observed once, and the top ten hold 0.48%. The sample also formed part of further work on yellow fever vaccine responses in identical twins.

Specimen: CD4+ T cells sorted from blood. These receptors all stem from a woman aged 18-35 years in good health.

This chain uses TRBV20-1 with TRBJ2-5, with a tentative D call TRBD1 (5 bases). The V and J ends lost 6 bases and 2 bases respectively, with 16 bases between them. Germline V gene data show CDR1 as DFQATT and CDR2 as SNEGSKA (reference sequence). There are 14 residues in the CDR3. The CDR3 loop is CSASGHIVQETQYF. The CDR3 DNA is TGCAGTGCCTCTGGACACATCGTACAAGAGACCCAGTACTTC.

In its sample, this clonotype was seen many times. The chain uses TRBV21-1 and TRBJ2-7; the table's TRBD1 call for D was not verified on the DNA. TRBV21-1 is reported as a pseudogene. This CDR3 has 12 amino acids. CDR3 coding DNA: TGTGCCAGCAGCAAGCAGGGGTCCGAGCAGTACTTC. The encoded protein is CASSKQGSEQYF.

This clonotype showed up just a few times. The V and J genes are TRBV10-3 and TRBJ2-7; 8 bases line up with TRBD1. Germline trimming cut 8 bases from V and 6 bases from J; bases unmatched to any gene: 12. The CDR3 sequence is 14 residues long. The germline CDR1 and CDR2 sequences are ENHRY and SYGVKD. CDR3 residues: CAIAQGAPWGEQYF. The CDR3 DNA reads as TGTGCCATCGCTCAGGGGGCGCCATGGGGCGAGCAGTACTTC.

This clonotype was seen a handful of times. The V call is TRBV12-3 or TRBV12-4, the J call TRBJ2-2; D is tentatively TRBD1 or TRBD2 (5 bases each). The CDR3 runs to 15 residues. Trimming took off 0 bases at V and 4 bases at J, with 9 bases between the two ends. For the CDR3, the DNA is TGTGCCAGCAGTTTAGCGGGACGCGTCACCGGGGAGCTGTTTTTT. Protein: CASSLAGRVTGELFF.

This clonotype was counted at least ten times. For the CDR3, the DNA is TGCAGTGCTAGAGAAGGGACAGACTATAATTCACCCCTCCACTTT. Its protein is CSAREGTDYNSPLHF. The J gene is TRBJ1-6, the V gene TRBV20-1; 7 positions match TRBD1. The CDR3 is made up of 15 amino acids. CDR1 and CDR2 from the germline V gene are DFQATT and SNEGSKA (reference sequence). With V trimmed by 0 bases and J by 3 bases, 2 bases remained unmatched.

In this sample, this clonotype turned up many times. This chain uses TRBV3-1 with TRBJ2-5; a weak D match, TRBD1 (6 bases). The CDR3 is made up of 17 amino acids. The V and J ends lost 4 bases and 0 bases respectively, with 18 bases between them. The germline V gene has CDR1 LGHDT and CDR2 YNNKEL (reference sequence). The CDR3 protein is CASSPVPWRQDQETQYF. Written as DNA, the CDR3 is TGTGCCAGCAGCCCTGTGCCTTGGAGACAGGACCAAGAGACCCAGTACTTC.

This clonotype was counted a few times. The J gene is TRBJ1-2, the V gene TRBV5-1, with D possibly TRBD1 on 6 matching bases. The germline V gene has CDR1 SGHRS and CDR2 YFSETQ. V lost 3 bases and J lost 4, with 13 bases in between. The CDR3 consists of 14 residues. The CDR3 DNA reads TGCGCCAGCAGCTCTGGGGGCGCGGGCTATGGCTACACCTTC. Protein: CASSSGGAGYGYTF.

A few counts support this clonotype. V gene TRBV12-3 or TRBV12-4 combines with J gene TRBJ1-2; no clear D gene. The CDR3 runs to 13 residues. The ends were cut back, 4 bases at V and 5 bases at J, with 11 bases in the middle. The CDR3, as DNA: TGTGCCAGCAGTTACTCCGCCCCTTATGGCTACACCTTC. Translated, it gives CASSYSAPYGYTF.

At least ten counts were recorded for this clonotype. J is TRBJ2-5 and V is TRBV5-1; D gene unclear. V was shortened by 0 bases and J by 1 base, with 1 base between the two germline ends. The CDR3 sequence is 12 residues long. Germline V gene sequence: CDR1 SGHRS, CDR2 YFSETQ. CDR3 coding DNA: TGCGCCAGCAGCTTGGCCCAAGAGACCCAGTACTTC. Protein sequence: CASSLAQETQYF.

This clonotype was seen only a few times. The chain has TRBV18 and TRBJ2-7; 7 nucleotides align to TRBD1. Germline CDR1 is KGHSH and CDR2 is LQKENI. V was clipped by 3 bases and J by 7 bases; unmatched bases: 9. The CDR3 sequence is 14 residues long. As DNA, the CDR3 is TGTGCCAGCTCACCCTCCGGACAGGTGGGGGAGCAGTACGTC. Its protein is CASSPSGQVGEQYV.

The genes are TRBV20-1 and TRBJ2-7, with 8 bases lining up with TRBD2. The CDR3 extends over 14 amino acids. Germline CDR1 DFQATT, CDR2 SNEGSKA (reference sequence). The J segment lost 5 bases and the V segment lost 0 bases, leaving 6 bases of the junction unmatched. The CDR3 reads CSAREQRERNEQYF. The CDR3 region has the DNA TGCAGTGCTAGAGAACAGCGGGAGCGCAACGAGCAGTACTTC.

This chain joins TRBV3-1 and TRBJ1-5; D unclear. In germline, CDR1 is LGHDT, CDR2 YNNKEL (reference sequence). Between the trimmed V and J ends, which lost 0 bases and 2 bases, there was a span of 5 bases. The length of the CDR3 is 14 residues. Here the CDR3 DNA reads TGTGCCAGCAGCCAAGACTGGGGCAATCAGCCCCAGCATTTT. It is translated as CASSQDWGNQPQHF.

This clonotype has only a few counts. The rearrangement uses TRBV25-1 and TRBJ2-7; D not resolved. The CDR3 spans 16 residues. From germline, CDR1 is MGHDK and CDR2 SYGVNS. The V and J ends lost 0 bases and 0 bases respectively, with 12 bases between them. Here the CDR3 DNA reads TGTGCCAGCAGTGAATATTCGGTCCGTGCCTCCTACGAGCAGTACTTC. Translation gives CASSEYSVRASYEQYF.

In this sample, this clonotype turned up a few times. The V and J genes are TRBV10-3 and TRBJ2-5, with 8 bases lining up with TRBD2. The V and J ends lost 0 bases and 5 bases, in that order; junction bases with no gene match: 8. CDR1 and CDR2 (germline): ENHRY, SYGVKD. The CDR3 has 16 residues. In DNA form, the CDR3 reads TGTGCCATCAGTGAGTCAAGTGGCGGGGGGATTGAGACCCAGTACTTC. Translating it yields CAISESSGGGIETQYF.

DNA of the CDR3: TGCGCCAGCAGCCCGCAGACAGGGGGACCTCCTAACTATGGCTACACCTTC. Its protein product is CASSPQTGGPPNYGYTF. V is TRBV5-1 and J is TRBJ1-2, with 9 bases identical to TRBD1. CDR1 is SGHRS, CDR2 YFSETQ, per germline. V was clipped by 4 bases and J by 0 bases; unmatched bases: 10. The CDR3 is 17 amino acids.

This clonotype was counted between two and nine times. The chain carries TRBV12-3 or TRBV12-4 and TRBJ1-1; a weak D match, TRBD1 (6 bases). The CDR3 totals 13 residues. V gave up 5 bases and J gave up 6 bases, with 13 bases separating them. CDR3 region: CASSPLQGSEAFF. The CDR3 bases are TGTGCCAGCAGTCCCCTACAGGGCTCTGAAGCTTTCTTT.

This clonotype occurred a few times. The V and J genes are TRBV6-5 and TRBJ2-1; TRBD2 matches at 9 bases. V lost 0 bases to trimming and J lost 0 bases; unmatched junction nucleotides: 3. Germline CDR1 MNHEY, CDR2 SVGAGI. The CDR3 is 17 residues long. In DNA form, the CDR3 reads TGTGCCAGCAGTTACTCGCGGGGGGGGAGCTCCTACAATGAGCAGTTCTTC. As protein: CASSYSRGGSSYNEQFF.

The table lists this clonotype with a count of one. The CDR3 DNA sequence: TGTGCCAGCAGCTTAGTGTCGGGGGGCGGGAAGGAGACCCAGTACTTC. Translated, it gives CASSLVSGGGKETQYF. The chain joins TRBV7-8 to TRBJ2-5, with a possible D match to TRBD2 (7 bases). The CDR3 consists of 16 residues. CDR1 and CDR2 (germline): SGHVS, FQNEAQ. V was cut by 1 base and J by 5 bases, with 17 bases left in between.

This chain links TRBV7-9 with TRBJ2-5, with 8 bases identical to TRBD1. The CDR3 has 14 amino acids. V trimming: 6 bases; J trimming: 4 bases; junction bases outside the gene matches: 7. Germline V gene data show CDR1 as SEHNR and CDR2 as FQNEAQ (reference sequence). CDR3 nucleotides: TGTGCCAGCAGACAGGACAGGGCTGGAGAGACCCAGTACTTC. It specifies CASRQDRAGETQYF.

The V and J genes are TRBV5-5 and TRBJ2-5; the D gene could be TRBD1 or TRBD2 (6 bases each). V was cut by 1 base and J by 5 bases, with 18 bases left in between. Germline V lookup: CDR1 SGHKS, CDR2 YYEKEE (reference sequence). The CDR3 loop spans 16 amino acids. This chain's CDR3 is CASSLRGGTMGETQYF. The CDR3 DNA is TGTGCCAGCAGCTTGAGAGGGGGGACGATGGGGGAGACCCAGTACTTC. The complete variable domain, with remaining parts taken from reference TRBV5-5 and TRBJ2-5, reads DAGVTQSPTHLIKTRGQQVTLRCSPISGHKSVSWYQQVLGQGPQFIFQYYEKEERGRGNFPDRFSARQFPNYSSELNVNALLLGDSALYLCASSLRGGTMGETQYFGPGTRLLVL.

This clonotype was observed a few times. V usage is TRBV11-2 and J usage is TRBJ2-3, with D maybe TRBD2 (7 bases). The germline V gene has CDR1 SGHAT and CDR2 FQNNGV. Trimming left V 5 bases short and J 5 bases short, with 20 bases between. The CDR3 contains 16 residues. The CDR3 sequence: CASSPYGGLTLDTQYF. In DNA, the CDR3 is TGTGCCAGCAGCCCTTACGGGGGGCTTACCTTAGATACGCAGTATTTT.